This T cell receptor (beta chain) was profiled in a study of T cell responses to AZD1222 COVID-19 vaccine. CDR1 SGDLS and CDR2 YYNGEE come from the germline V gene. The CDR3 is made up of 15 amino acids. V trimming: 3 bases; J trimming: 7 bases; junction bases outside the gene matches: 6. Clones were read by immunoSEQ multiplex PCR, and TCRdb kept only the in-frame ones, dropping some. The sample contains 65,000 to 85,000 clones, around 84% of which appear only once. The TCR originated in an adult in good health. The chain carries TRBV9 and TRBJ1-5, with 11 nucleotides matching TRBD1. The sample in question was peripheral blood, obtained on day 0 of AZD1222 vaccination. CDR3 protein: CASSEGQGVGQPQHF. The CDR3 coding sequence is TGTGCCAGCAGCGAGGGACAGGGGGTAGGGCAGCCCCAGCATTTT.